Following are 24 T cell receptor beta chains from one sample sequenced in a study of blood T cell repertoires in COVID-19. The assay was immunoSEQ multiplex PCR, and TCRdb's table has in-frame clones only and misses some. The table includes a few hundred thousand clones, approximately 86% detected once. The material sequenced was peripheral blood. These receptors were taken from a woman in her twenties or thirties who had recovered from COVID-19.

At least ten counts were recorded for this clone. CDR3 amino acids: CASSRQSYGYTF. The CDR3 nucleotides are TGTGCCAGCAGCCGACAATCCTATGGCTACACCTTC. This chain joins TRBV3-1 (or the pseudogene TRBV3-2) and TRBJ1-2; D is ambiguous. The V gene lost 4 bases and the J gene lost 4 bases, with 7 bases spanning the gap. The CDR3 has 12 residues. CDR1 and CDR2 (germline): LGHDT, YNNKEL (reference sequence).

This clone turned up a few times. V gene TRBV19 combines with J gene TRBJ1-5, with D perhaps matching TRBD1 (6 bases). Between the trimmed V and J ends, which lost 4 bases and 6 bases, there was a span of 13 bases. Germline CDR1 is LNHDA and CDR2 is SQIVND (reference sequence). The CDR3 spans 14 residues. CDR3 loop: CASSTDSTFQPQHF. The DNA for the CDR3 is TGTGCCAGTAGTACGGACAGTACCTTTCAGCCCCAGCATTTT. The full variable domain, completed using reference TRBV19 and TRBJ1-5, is DGGITQSPKYLFRKEGQNVTLSCEQNLNHDAMYWYRQDPGQGLRLIYYSQIVNDFQKGDIAEGYSVSREKKESFPLTVTSAQKNPTAFYLCASSTDSTFQPQHFGDGTRLSIL.

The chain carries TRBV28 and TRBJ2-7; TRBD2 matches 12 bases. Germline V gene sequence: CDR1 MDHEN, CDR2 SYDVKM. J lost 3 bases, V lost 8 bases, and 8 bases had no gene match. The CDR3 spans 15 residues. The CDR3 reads CASANGLAGNYEQYF. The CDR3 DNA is TGTGCCAGCGCTAACGGACTAGCGGGAAACTACGAGCAGTACTTC.

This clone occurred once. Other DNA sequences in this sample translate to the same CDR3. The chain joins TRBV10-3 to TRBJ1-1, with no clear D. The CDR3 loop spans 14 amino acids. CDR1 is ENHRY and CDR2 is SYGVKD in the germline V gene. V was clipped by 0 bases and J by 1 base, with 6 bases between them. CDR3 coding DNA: TGTGCCATCAGTGAGTCCCGGGGGAACACTGAAGCTTTCTTT. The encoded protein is CAISESRGNTEAFF.

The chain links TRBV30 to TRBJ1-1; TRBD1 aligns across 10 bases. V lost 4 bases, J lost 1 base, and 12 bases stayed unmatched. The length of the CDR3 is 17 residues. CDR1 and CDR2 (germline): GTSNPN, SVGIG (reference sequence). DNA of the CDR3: TGTGCCTGGAATAATCCGGGACAGGGGAAAGGGAACACTGAAGCTTTCTTT. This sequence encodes CAWNNPGQGKGNTEAFF.

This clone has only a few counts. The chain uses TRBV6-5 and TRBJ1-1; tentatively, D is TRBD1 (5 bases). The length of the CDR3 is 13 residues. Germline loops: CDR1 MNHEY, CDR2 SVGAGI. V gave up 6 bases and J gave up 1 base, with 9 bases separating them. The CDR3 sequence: CASSLTANTEAFF. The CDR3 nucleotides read TGTGCCAGCAGCTTGACAGCGAACACTGAAGCTTTCTTT.

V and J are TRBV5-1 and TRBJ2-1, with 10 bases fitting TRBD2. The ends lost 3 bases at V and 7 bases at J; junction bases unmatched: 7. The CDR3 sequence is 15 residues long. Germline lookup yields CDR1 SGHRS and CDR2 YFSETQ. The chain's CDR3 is CASSWSGGALNEQFF. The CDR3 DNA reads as TGCGCCAGCAGCTGGAGCGGGGGGGCCTTGAATGAGCAGTTCTTC.

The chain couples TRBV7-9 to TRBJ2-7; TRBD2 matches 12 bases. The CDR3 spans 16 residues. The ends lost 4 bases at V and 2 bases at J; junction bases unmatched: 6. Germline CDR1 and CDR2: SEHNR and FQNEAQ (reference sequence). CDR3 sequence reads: CASSSGLAGGPYEQYF. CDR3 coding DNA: TGTGCCAGCAGCTCCGGGCTAGCGGGAGGGCCCTACGAGCAGTACTTC. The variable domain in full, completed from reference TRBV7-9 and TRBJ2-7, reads DTGVSQNPRHKITKRGQNVTFRCDPISEHNRLYWYRQTLGQGPEFLTYFQNEAQLEKSRLLSDRFSAERPKGSFSTLEIQRTEQGDSAMYLCASSSGLAGGPYEQYFGPGTRLTVT.

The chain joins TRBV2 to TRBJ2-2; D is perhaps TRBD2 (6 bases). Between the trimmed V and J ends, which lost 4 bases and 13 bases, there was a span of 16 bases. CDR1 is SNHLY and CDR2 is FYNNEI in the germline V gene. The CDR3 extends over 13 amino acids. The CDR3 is CASSGGRTPRLFF. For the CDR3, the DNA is TGTGCCAGCAGTGGGGGGAGGACTCCACGGCTGTTTTTT.

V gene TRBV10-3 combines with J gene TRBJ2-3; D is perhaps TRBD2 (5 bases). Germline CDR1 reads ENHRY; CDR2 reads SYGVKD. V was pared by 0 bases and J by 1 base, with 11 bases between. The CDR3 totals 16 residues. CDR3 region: CAISESPGRGTDTQYF. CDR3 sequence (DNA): TGTGCCATCAGTGAGTCGCCGGGGAGAGGCACAGATACGCAGTATTTT.

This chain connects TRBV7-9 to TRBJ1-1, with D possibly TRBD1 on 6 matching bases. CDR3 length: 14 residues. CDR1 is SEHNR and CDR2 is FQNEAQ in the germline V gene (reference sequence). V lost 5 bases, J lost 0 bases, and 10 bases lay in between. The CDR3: CASSKGQMNTEAFF. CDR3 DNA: TGTGCCAGCAGCAAGGGACAAATGAACACTGAAGCTTTCTTT.

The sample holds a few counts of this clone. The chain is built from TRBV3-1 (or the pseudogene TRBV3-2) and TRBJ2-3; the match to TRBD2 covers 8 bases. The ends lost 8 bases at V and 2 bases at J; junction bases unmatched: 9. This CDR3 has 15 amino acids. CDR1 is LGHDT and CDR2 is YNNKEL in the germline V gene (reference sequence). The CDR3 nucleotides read TGTGCCAGCCCGCGGGCAGGACTAGCCACAGATACGCAGTATTTT. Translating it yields CASPRAGLATDTQYF.

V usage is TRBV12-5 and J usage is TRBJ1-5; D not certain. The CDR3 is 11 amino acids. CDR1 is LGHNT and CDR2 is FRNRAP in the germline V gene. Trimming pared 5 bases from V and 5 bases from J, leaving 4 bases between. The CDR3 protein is CASGPDQPQHF. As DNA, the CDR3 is TGTGCTAGTGGTCCGGATCAGCCCCAGCATTTT.

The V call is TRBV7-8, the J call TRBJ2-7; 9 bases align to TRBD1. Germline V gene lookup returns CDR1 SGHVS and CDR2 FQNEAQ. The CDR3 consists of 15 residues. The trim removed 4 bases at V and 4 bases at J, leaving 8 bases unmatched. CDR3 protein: CASSSKSGQGYEQYF. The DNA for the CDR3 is TGTGCCAGCAGCTCGAAATCGGGACAGGGATACGAGCAGTACTTC.

The DNA for the CDR3 is TGTGCCAGCACGTTACAGGGCCCCTATGGCTACACCTTC. Its protein product is CASTLQGPYGYTF. The genes are TRBV7-8 and TRBJ1-2; perhaps TRBD1 as D (6 bases). This CDR3 is built from 13 residues. V gave up 7 bases and J gave up 4 bases, with 13 bases separating them. From germline, CDR1 is SGHVS and CDR2 FQNEAQ.

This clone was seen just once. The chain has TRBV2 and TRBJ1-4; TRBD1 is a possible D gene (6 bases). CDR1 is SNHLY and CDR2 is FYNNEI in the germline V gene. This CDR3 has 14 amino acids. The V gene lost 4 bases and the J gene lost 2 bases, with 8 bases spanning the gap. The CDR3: CASSGTDTNEKLFF. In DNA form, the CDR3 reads TGTGCCAGCAGTGGGACAGACACTAATGAAAAACTGTTTTTT. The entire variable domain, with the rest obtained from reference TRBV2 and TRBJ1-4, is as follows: EPEVTQTPSHQVTQMGQEVILRCVPISNHLYFYWYRQILGQKVEFLVSFYNNEISEKSEIFDDQFSVERPDGSNFTLKIRSTKLEDSAMYFCASSGTDTNEKLFFGSGTQLSVL.

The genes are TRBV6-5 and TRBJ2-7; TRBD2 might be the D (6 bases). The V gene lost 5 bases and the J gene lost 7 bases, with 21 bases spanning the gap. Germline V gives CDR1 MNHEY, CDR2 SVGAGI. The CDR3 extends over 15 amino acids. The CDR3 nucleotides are TGTGCCAGCAGTCGAGTGATACAGCCCCGGGGGGAGCAGTACTTC. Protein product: CASSRVIQPRGEQYF.

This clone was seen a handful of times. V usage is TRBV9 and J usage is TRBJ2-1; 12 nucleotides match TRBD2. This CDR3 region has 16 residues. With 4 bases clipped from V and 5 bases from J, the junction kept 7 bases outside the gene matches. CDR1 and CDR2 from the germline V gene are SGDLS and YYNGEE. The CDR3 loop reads CASSPSLAGGNNEQFF. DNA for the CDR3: TGTGCCAGCAGCCCCAGCCTAGCGGGAGGGAACAATGAGCAGTTCTTC.

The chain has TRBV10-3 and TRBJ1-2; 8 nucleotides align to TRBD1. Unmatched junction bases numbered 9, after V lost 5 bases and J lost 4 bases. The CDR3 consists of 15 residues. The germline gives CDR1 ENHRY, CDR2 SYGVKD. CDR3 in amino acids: CAISPDRVTIYGYTF. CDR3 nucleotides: TGTGCCATCAGTCCGGACAGGGTAACTATCTATGGCTACACCTTC.

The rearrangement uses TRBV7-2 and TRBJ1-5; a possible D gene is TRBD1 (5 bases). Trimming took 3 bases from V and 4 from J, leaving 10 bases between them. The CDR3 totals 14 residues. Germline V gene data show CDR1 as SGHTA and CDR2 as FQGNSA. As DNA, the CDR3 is TGTGCCAGCAGCTTCTCAGGGCCGAATCAGCCCCAGCATTTT. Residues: CASSFSGPNQPQHF.

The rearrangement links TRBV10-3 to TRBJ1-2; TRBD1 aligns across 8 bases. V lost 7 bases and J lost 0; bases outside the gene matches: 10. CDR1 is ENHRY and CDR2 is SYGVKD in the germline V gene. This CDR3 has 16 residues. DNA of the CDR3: TGTGCCATCACCAGAGGACAGGGTACAGCTAACTATGGCTACACCTTC. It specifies CAITRGQGTANYGYTF.

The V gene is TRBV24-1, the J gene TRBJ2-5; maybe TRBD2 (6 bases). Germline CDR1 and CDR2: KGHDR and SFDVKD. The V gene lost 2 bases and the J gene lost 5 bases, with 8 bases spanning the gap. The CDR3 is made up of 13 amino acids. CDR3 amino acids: CATSDSGRETQYF. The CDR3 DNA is TGTGCCACCAGTGATTCTGGGAGGGAGACCCAGTACTTC.

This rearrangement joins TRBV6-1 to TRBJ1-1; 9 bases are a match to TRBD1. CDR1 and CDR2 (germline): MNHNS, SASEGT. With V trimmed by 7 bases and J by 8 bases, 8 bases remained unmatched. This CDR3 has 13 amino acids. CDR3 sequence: CASTLDRGSEAFF. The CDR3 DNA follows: TGTGCCAGCACTCTGGACAGGGGTTCCGAAGCTTTCTTT.

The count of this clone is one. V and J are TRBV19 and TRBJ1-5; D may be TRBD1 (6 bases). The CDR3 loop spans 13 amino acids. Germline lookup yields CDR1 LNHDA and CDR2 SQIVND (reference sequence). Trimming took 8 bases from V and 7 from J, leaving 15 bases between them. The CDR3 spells CASRGAKGQPQHF. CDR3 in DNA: TGTGCCAGTCGGGGGGCGAAGGGACAGCCCCAGCATTTT. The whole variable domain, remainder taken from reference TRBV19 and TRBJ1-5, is DGGITQSPKYLFRKEGQNVTLSCEQNLNHDAMYWYRQDPGQGLRLIYYSQIVNDFQKGDIAEGYSVSREKKESFPLTVTSAQKNPTAFYLCASRGAKGQPQHFGDGTRLSIL.